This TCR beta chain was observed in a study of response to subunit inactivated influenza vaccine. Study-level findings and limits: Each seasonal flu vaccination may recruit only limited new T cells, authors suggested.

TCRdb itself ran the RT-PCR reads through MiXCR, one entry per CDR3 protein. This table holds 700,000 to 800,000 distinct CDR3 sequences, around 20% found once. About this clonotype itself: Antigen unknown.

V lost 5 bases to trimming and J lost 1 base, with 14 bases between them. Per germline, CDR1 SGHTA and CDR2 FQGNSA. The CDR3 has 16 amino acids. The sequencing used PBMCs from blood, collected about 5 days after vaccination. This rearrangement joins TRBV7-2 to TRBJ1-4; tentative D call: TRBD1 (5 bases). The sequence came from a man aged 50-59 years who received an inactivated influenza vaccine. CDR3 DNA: TGTGCCAGCAGCCAAACGGGGGGAAGAACTAATGAAAAACTGTTTTTT. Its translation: CASSQTGGRTNEKLFF.